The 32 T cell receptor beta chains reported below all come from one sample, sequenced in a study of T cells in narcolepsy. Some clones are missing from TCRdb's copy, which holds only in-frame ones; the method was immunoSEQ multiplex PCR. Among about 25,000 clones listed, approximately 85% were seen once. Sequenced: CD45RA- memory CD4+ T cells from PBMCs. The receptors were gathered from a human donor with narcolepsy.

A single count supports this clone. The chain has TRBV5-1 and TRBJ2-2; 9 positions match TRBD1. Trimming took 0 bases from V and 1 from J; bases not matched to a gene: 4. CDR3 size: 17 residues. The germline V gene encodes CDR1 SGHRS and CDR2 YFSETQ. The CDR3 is CASSLAGQGRNTGELFF. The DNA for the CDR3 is TGCGCCAGCAGCTTGGCGGGACAGGGTCGGAACACCGGGGAGCTGTTTTTT.

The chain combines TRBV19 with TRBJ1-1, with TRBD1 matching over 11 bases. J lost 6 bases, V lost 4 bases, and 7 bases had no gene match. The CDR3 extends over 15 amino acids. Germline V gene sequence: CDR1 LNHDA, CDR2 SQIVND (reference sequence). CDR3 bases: TGTGCCAGTAGTAGAGGGACAGGGGGGTTCGCTGAAGCTTTCTTT. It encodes CASSRGTGGFAEAFF.

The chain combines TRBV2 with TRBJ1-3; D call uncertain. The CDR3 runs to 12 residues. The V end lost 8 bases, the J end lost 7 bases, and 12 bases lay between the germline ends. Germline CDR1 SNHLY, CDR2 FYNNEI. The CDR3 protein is CASVSTRNTIYF. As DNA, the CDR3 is TGTGCCAGCGTCTCAACCAGGAACACCATATATTTT.

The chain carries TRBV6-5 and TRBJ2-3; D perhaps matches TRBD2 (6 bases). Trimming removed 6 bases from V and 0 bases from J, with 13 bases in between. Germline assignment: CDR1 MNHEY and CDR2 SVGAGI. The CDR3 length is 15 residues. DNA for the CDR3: TGTGCCAGCAGGGGGCTAGCGCCTAGCACAGATACGCAGTATTTT. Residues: CASRGLAPSTDTQYF.

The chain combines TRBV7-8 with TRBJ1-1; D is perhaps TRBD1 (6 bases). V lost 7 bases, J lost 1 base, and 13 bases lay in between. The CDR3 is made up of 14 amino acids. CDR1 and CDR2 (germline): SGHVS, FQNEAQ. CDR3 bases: TGTGCCAGCACTAGACAGGAAAAGAACACTGAAGCTTTCTTT. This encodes CASTRQEKNTEAFF.

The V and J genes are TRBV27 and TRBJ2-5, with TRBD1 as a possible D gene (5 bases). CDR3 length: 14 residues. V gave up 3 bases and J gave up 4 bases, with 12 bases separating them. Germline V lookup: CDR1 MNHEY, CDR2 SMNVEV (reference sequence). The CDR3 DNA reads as TGTGCCAGCAGTTTCGACAGCCGTGGAGAGACCCAGTACTTC. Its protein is CASSFDSRGETQYF.

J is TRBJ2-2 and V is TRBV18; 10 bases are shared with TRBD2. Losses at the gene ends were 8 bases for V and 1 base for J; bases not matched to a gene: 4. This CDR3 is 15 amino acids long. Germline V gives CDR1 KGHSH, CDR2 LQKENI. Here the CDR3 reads CASTLAGGNTGELFF. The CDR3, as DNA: TGTGCCAGCACGTTAGCGGGAGGGAACACCGGGGAGCTGTTTTTT.

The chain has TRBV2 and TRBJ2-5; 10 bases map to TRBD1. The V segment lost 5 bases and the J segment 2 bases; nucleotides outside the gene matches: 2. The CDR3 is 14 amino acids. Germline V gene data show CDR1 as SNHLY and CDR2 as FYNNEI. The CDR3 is CASSRDRGQETQYF. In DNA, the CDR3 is TGTGCCAGCAGTCGGGACAGGGGTCAAGAGACCCAGTACTTC.

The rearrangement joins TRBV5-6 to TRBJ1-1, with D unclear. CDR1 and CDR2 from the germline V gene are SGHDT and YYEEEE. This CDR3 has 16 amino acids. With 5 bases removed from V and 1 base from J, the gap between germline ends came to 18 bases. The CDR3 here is CASSGEYRDENTEAFF. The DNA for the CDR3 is TGTGCCAGCAGTGGGGAATACCGGGATGAGAACACTGAAGCTTTCTTT. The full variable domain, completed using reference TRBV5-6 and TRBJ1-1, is DAGVTQSPTHLIKTRGQQVTLRCSPKSGHDTVSWYQQALGQGPQFIFQYYEEEERQRGNFPDRFSGHQFPNYSSELNVNALLLGDSALYLCASSGEYRDENTEAFFGQGTRLTVV.

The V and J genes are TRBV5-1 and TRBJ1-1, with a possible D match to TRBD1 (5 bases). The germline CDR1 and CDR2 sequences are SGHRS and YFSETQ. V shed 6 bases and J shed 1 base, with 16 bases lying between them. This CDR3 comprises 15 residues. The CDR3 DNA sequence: TGCGCCAGCACCCTGGGGCCCCAAACGAACACTGAAGCTTTCTTT. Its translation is CASTLGPQTNTEAFF.

This chain's CDR3 is CASSPGLAETNTGELFF. Here the CDR3 DNA reads TGTGCCAGCAGCCCTGGACTAGCGGAAACGAACACCGGGGAGCTGTTTTTT. The rearrangement uses TRBV7-9 and TRBJ2-2, with 10 bases lining up with TRBD2. Germline CDR1 is SEHNR and CDR2 is FQNEAQ (reference sequence). The CDR3 extends over 17 amino acids. V dropped 5 bases and J dropped 0; count of bases not matched to a gene: 6.

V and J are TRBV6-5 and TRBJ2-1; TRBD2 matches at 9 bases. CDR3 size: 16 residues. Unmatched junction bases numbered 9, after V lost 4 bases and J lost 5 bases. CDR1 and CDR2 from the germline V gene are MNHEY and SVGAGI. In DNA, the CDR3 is TGTGCCAGCAGTTTGGGTAGCGGGGGTACTCACAATGAGCAGTTCTTC. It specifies CASSLGSGGTHNEQFF.

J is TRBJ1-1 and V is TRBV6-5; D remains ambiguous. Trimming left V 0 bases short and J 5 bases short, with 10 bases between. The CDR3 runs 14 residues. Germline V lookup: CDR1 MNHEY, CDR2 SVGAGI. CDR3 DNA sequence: TGTGCCAGCAGTTACTCGCCTGCCCGGACTGAAGCTTTCTTT. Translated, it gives CASSYSPARTEAFF.

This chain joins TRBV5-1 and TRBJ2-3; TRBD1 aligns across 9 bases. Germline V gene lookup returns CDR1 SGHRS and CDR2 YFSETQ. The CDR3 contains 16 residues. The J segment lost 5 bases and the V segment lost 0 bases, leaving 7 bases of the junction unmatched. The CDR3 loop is CASSLDGQGRQDTQYF. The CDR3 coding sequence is TGCGCCAGCAGCTTGGATGGACAGGGGAGACAAGATACGCAGTATTTT. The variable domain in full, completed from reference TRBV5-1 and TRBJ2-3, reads KAGVTQTPRYLIKTRGQQVTLSCSPISGHRSVSWYQQTPGQGLQFLFEYFSETQRNKGNFPGRFSGRQFSNSRSEMNVSTLELGDSALYLCASSLDGQGRQDTQYFGPGTRLTVL.

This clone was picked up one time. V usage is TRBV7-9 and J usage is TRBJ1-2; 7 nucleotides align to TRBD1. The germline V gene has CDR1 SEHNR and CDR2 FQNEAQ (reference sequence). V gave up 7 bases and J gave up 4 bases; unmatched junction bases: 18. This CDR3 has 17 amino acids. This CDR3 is CASNSNLQGLQVYGYTF. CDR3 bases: TGTGCCAGCAACTCGAACTTACAGGGGCTGCAGGTCTATGGCTACACCTTC. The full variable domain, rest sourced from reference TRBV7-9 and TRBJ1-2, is DTGVSQNPRHKITKRGQNVTFRCDPISEHNRLYWYRQTLGQGPEFLTYFQNEAQLEKSRLLSDRFSAERPKGSFSTLEIQRTEQGDSAMYLCASNSNLQGLQVYGYTFGSGTRLTVV.

The CDR3 DNA is TGTGCCAGCAGTTTATTCTTCGAAGGGAGTGAAGCTTTCTTT. Residues: CASSLFFEGSEAFF. This chain connects TRBV27 to TRBJ1-1; D gene ambiguous. The ends were cut back, 1 base at V and 7 bases at J, with 13 bases in the middle. The length of the CDR3 is 14 residues. Per germline, CDR1 MNHEY and CDR2 SMNVEV (reference sequence).

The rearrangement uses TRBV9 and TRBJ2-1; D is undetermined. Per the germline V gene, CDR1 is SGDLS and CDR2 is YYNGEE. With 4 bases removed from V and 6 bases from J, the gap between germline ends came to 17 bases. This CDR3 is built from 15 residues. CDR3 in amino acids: CASSPGPSVFNEQFF. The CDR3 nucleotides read TGTGCCAGCAGCCCAGGTCCATCGGTTTTCAATGAGCAGTTCTTC.

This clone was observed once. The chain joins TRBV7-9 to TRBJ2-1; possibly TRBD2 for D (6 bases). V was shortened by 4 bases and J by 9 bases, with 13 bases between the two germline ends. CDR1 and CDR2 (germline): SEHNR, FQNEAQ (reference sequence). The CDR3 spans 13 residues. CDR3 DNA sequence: TGTGCCAGCAGCTATAGACTAGGTGCTGAGCAGTTCTTC. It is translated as CASSYRLGAEQFF.

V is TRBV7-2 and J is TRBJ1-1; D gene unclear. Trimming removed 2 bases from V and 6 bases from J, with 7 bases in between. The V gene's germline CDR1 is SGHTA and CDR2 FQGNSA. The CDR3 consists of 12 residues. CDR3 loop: CASSLYSAEAFF. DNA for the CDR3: TGTGCCAGCAGCTTATATTCCGCTGAAGCTTTCTTT. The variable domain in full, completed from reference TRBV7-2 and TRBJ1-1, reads GAGVSQSPSNKVTEKGKDVELRCDPISGHTALYWYRQSLGQGLEFLIYFQGNSAPDKSGLPSDRFSAERTGGSVSTLTIQRTQQEDSAVYLCASSLYSAEAFFGQGTRLTVV.

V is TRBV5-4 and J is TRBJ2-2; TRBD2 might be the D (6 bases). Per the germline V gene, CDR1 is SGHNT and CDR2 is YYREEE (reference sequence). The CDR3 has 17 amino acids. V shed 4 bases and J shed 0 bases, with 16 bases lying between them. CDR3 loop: CASSTVVAASNTGELFF. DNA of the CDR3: TGTGCCAGCAGCACCGTGGTAGCGGCTTCGAACACCGGGGAGCTGTTTTTT.

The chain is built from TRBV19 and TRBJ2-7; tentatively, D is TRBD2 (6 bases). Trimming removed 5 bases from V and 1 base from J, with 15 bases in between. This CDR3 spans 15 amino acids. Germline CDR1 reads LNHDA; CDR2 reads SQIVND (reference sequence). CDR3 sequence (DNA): TGTGCCAGTAGTCAAGGCGGGGCAGGATCCTACGAGCAGTACTTC. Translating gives CASSQGGAGSYEQYF. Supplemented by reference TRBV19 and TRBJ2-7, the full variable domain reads DGGITQSPKYLFRKEGQNVTLSCEQNLNHDAMYWYRQDPGQGLRLIYYSQIVNDFQKGDIAEGYSVSREKKESFPLTVTSAQKNPTAFYLCASSQGGAGSYEQYFGPGTRLTVT.

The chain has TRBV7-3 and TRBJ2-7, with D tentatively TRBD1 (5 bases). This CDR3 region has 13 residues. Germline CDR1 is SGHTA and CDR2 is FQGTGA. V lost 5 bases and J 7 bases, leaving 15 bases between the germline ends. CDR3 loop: CASSPGHPQEQYF. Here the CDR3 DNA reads TGTGCCAGCAGCCCAGGACACCCCCAGGAGCAGTACTTC.

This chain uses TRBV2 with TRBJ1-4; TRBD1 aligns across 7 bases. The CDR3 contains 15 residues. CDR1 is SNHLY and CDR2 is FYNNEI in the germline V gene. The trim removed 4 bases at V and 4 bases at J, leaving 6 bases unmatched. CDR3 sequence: CASSAQTGINEKLFF. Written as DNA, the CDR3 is TGTGCCAGCAGTGCCCAGACAGGGATTAATGAAAAACTGTTTTTT. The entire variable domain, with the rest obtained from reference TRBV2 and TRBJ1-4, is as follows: EPEVTQTPSHQVTQMGQEVILRCVPISNHLYFYWYRQILGQKVEFLVSFYNNEISEKSEIFDDQFSVERPDGSNFTLKIRSTKLEDSAMYFCASSAQTGINEKLFFGSGTQLSVL.

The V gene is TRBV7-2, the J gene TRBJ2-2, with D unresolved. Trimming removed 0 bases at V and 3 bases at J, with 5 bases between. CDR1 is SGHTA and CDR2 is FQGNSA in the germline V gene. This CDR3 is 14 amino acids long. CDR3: CASSLAGDTGELFF. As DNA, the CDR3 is TGTGCCAGCAGCTTAGCAGGAGACACCGGGGAGCTGTTTTTT.

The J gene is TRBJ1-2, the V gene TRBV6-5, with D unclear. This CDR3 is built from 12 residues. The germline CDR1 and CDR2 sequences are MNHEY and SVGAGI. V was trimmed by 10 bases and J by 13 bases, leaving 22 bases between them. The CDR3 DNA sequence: TGTGCCACCGGTAGCAGTACCTTTGTTAGCACCTTC. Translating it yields CATGSSTFVSTF.

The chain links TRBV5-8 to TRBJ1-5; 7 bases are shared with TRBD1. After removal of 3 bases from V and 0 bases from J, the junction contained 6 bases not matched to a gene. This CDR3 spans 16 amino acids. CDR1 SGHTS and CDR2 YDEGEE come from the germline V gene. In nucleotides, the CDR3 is TGTGCCAGCAGCTCAGGGACAGTTTATAGCAATCAGCCCCAGCATTTT. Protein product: CASSSGTVYSNQPQHF.

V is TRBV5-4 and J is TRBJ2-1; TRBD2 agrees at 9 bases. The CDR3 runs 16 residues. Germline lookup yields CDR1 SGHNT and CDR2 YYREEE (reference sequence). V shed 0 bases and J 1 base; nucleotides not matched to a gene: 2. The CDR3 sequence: CASSLAAGGSYNEQFF. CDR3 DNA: TGTGCCAGCAGCTTGGCGGCGGGAGGGTCCTACAATGAGCAGTTCTTC.

DNA of the CDR3: TGCAGCGTTGAACGGGGACAAAACACAGATACGCAGTATTTT. It is translated as CSVERGQNTDTQYF. The rearrangement links TRBV29-1 to TRBJ2-3; D may be TRBD1 (6 bases). V shed 2 bases and J shed 2 bases, with 11 bases lying between them. The CDR3 runs to 14 residues. Germline V gene lookup returns CDR1 SQVTM and CDR2 ANQGSEA.

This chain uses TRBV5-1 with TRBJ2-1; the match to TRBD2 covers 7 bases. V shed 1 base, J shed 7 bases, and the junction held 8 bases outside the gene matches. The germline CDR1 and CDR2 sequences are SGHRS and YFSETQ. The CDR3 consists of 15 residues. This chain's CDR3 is CASSLNSGFGNEQFF. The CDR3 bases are TGCGCCAGCAGCTTGAATAGCGGGTTCGGGAATGAGCAGTTCTTC.

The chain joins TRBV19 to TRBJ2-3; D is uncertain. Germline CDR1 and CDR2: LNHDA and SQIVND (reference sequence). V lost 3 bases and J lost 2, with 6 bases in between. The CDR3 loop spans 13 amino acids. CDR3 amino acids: CASSMADTDTQYF. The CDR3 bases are TGTGCCAGTAGTATGGCAGACACAGATACGCAGTATTTT.

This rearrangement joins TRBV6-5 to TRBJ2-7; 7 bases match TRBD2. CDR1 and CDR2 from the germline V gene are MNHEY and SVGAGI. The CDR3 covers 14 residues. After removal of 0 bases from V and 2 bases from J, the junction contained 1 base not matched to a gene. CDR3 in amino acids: CASSYSGRPYEQYF. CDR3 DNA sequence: TGTGCCAGCAGTTACTCCGGGAGGCCCTACGAGCAGTACTTC.

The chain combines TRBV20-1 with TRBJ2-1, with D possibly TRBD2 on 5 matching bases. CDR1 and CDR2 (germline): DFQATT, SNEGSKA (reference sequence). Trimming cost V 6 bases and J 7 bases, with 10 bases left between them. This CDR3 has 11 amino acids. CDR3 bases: TGCAGTGCGCGGGCGGTAAATGAGCAGTTCTTC. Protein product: CSARAVNEQFF.